These 8 T cell receptor beta chains were sequenced from one sample in a study of T cell repertoires in aging, cancer and after chemotherapy. Amplification of TCR beta used genomic DNA extracted from peripheral blood. TRB rearrangements spanning V, D and J were amplified using mixed TRB-A/B primers. TCRdb called the multiplex PCR reads again in MiXCR, with one record for every CDR3 protein. The table lists fewer than 20,000 distinct CDR3 sequences, 40% to 55% of them singletons. Material for sequencing was blood. The receptor source for this set is a human donor in good health.

The chain has TRBV6-5 and TRBJ2-1, with 9 bases that match TRBD1. The CDR3 spans 17 residues. Trimming at V came to 2 bases and at J to 5 bases, leaving 10 bases not matched to a gene. Germline CDR1 and CDR2: MNHEY and SVGAGI. The CDR3 is CASSYRIADRGDNEQFF. The CDR3 DNA reads as TGTGCCAGCAGTTACAGAATTGCCGACAGGGGGGACAATGAGCAGTTCTTC.

In nucleotides, the CDR3 is TGTGCCAGCTCACCACCGAGAGCGGGAGACGGGGGTGAGCAGTTCTTC. This sequence encodes CASSPPRAGDGGEQFF. This chain joins TRBV18 and TRBJ2-1; 8 positions match TRBD2. V lost 0 bases, J lost 9 bases, and 10 bases stayed unmatched. The length of the CDR3 is 16 residues. The germline CDR1 and CDR2 sequences are KGHSH and LQKENI.

The V gene is TRBV5-6, the J gene TRBJ2-3; 8 positions match TRBD2. V gave up 4 bases and J gave up 3 bases; unmatched junction bases: 13. Germline-derived CDR1 and CDR2 are SGHDT and YYEEEE. The CDR3 has 17 residues. The CDR3 DNA follows: TGTGCCAGCAGCCCCCGGGAGCGGGGGTGTACTACAGATACGCAGTATTTT. Encoded protein: CASSPRERGCTTDTQYF.

J is TRBJ1-2 and V is TRBV6-5; D call uncertain. Germline values: CDR1 MNHEY, CDR2 SVGAGI. V gave up 6 bases and J gave up 6 bases, with 8 bases separating them. The CDR3 is 11 amino acids. In nucleotides, the CDR3 is TGTGCCAGCAGAACACGACATGGCTACACCTTC. This translates into CASRTRHGYTF.

V gene TRBV6-5 combines with J gene TRBJ1-3; D gene ambiguous. Germline CDR1 is MNHEY and CDR2 is SVGAGI. This CDR3 is built from 15 residues. V was clipped by 5 bases and J by 3 bases, with 14 bases between them. CDR3 DNA sequence: TGTGCCAGCAGTCAAAAGGTCGGGGATGGAAACACCATATATTTT. Translating gives CASSQKVGDGNTIYF.

This clonotype was seen a few times. CDR3 nucleotides: TGTGCCAGCTCACCACCCCAGGGGGGTACCACCGGGGAGCTGTTTTTT. Translated, it gives CASSPPQGGTTGELFF. The chain recombines TRBV18 with TRBJ2-2; D is perhaps TRBD1 (7 bases). Between the trimmed V and J ends, which lost 0 bases and 4 bases, there was a span of 12 bases. The CDR3 contains 16 residues. Looked up from germline, CDR1 is KGHSH and CDR2 is LQKENI.

The gene calls are TRBV30 and TRBJ2-3; no reliable D call. V gave up 1 base and J gave up 2 bases, with 4 bases separating them. This CDR3 spans 12 amino acids. Germline V CDR1 and CDR2: GTSNPN, SVGIG (reference sequence). The CDR3 protein is CAWSGTTDTQYF. For the CDR3, the DNA is TGTGCCTGGAGTGGGACCACAGATACGCAGTATTTT.

This sequence joins TRBV19 and TRBJ2-1; D not resolved. This CDR3 has 17 residues. The germline gives CDR1 LNHDA, CDR2 SQIVND (reference sequence). V lost 2 bases to trimming and J lost 9 bases, with 23 bases between them. The CDR3 DNA is TGTGCCAGTAGTATATCTCTCATGCGGCAGCTTGTAACTGAGCAGTTCTTC. Amino acids: CASSISLMRQLVTEQFF.